This is a list of T cell receptor beta chains from one sample in a study of shared clonotypes between healthy human individuals. The protocol was immunoSEQ multiplex PCR, while the TCRdb copy is restricted to in-frame clones and leaves out a portion. Among roughly 1 million clones listed, about four fifths were seen once. Sequenced material: memory CD4+ T cells from PBMCs. The receptors here all came from a man aged 18-30 years in good health. Some clones in this sample may be carry-over from other donors' samples. The CDR3 runs from the conserved cysteine through the conserved F or W. Fields, in order: D gene, clone size, V gene, J gene, CDR3 protein, CDR3 DNA. A D gene is named only where the DNA matches it firmly. Clone size is not always given. Where it is, it says once, few, many or a class for expanded clones.

d_call: -; clone_size: -; v_call: TRBV6-1; j_call: TRBJ1-4; cdr3_aa: CASMRGNNEKLFF; cdr3_nt: TGTGCCAGCATGCGAGGGAATAATGAAAAACTGTTTTTT
d_call: TRBD1; clone_size: -; v_call: TRBV27; j_call: TRBJ2-7; cdr3_aa: CASSKAGTGNNEQYF; cdr3_nt: TGTGCCAGCAGTAAAGCCGGGACAGGGAACAACGAGCAGTACTTC
d_call: TRBD1; clone_size: -; v_call: TRBV19; j_call: TRBJ1-1; cdr3_aa: CASSMAPGRGRGNTEAFF; cdr3_nt: TGTGCCAGTAGTATGGCCCCAGGGAGGGGGCGAGGAAACACTGAAGCTTTCTTT
d_call: TRBD1; clone_size: -; v_call: TRBV28; j_call: TRBJ2-6; cdr3_aa: CASSGGQARSGANVLTF; cdr3_nt: TGTGCCAGCAGCGGGGGACAGGCGAGGTCTGGGGCCAACGTCCTGACTTTC
d_call: -; clone_size: -; v_call: TRBV2; j_call: TRBJ2-3; cdr3_aa: CASSASGTETDTQYF; cdr3_nt: TGTGCCAGCAGTGCGAGCGGTACGGAGACAGATACGCAGTATTTT
d_call: -; clone_size: -; v_call: TRBV7-2; j_call: TRBJ1-1; cdr3_aa: CASSPGQRLTEAFF; cdr3_nt: TGTGCCAGCAGCCCGGGACAACGGCTCACTGAAGCTTTCTTT
d_call: -; clone_size: -; v_call: TRBV2; j_call: TRBJ2-3; cdr3_aa: CASCPSGRGGSTDTQYF; cdr3_nt: TGTGCCAGCTGCCCGAGCGGCAGGGGAGGTAGCACAGATACGCAGTATTTT
d_call: -; clone_size: -; v_call: TRBV19; j_call: TRBJ1-3; cdr3_aa: CASNPTGSPGNTIYF; cdr3_nt: TGTGCCAGTAATCCTACAGGGTCTCCTGGAAACACCATATATTTT
d_call: TRBD2; clone_size: -; v_call: TRBV11-2; j_call: TRBJ2-1; cdr3_aa: CASRTASGNEQFF; cdr3_nt: TGTGCCAGCAGGACCGCTAGCGGGAATGAGCAGTTCTTC
d_call: TRBD1; clone_size: once; v_call: TRBV10-1; j_call: TRBJ2-3; cdr3_aa: CASSTTGGPGDTQYF; cdr3_nt: TGCGCCAGCAGTACCACAGGGGGCCCGGGAGATACGCAGTATTTT
d_call: -; clone_size: -; v_call: TRBV28; j_call: TRBJ1-5; cdr3_aa: CASSLPGQEGVPQHF; cdr3_nt: TGTGCCAGCAGTTTGCCGGGACAAGAAGGAGTGCCCCAGCATTTT
d_call: TRBD1; clone_size: -; v_call: TRBV2; j_call: TRBJ2-5; cdr3_aa: CASRLGGFQETQYF; cdr3_nt: TGTGCCAGCAGACTAGGGGGCTTCCAAGAGACCCAGTACTTC
d_call: TRBD2; clone_size: -; v_call: TRBV5-1; j_call: TRBJ2-7; cdr3_aa: CASSRLLAGEYEQYF; cdr3_nt: TGCGCCAGCAGCCGCCTCTTAGCGGGAGAATACGAGCAGTACTTC
d_call: -; clone_size: -; v_call: TRBV28; j_call: TRBJ1-2; cdr3_aa: CASSFKLGYGYTF; cdr3_nt: TGTGCCAGCAGTTTTAAGTTGGGATATGGCTACACCTTC
d_call: -; clone_size: -; v_call: TRBV28; j_call: TRBJ1-4; cdr3_aa: CASRLGGPGEKLFF; cdr3_nt: TGTGCCAGCAGGCTCGGGGGCCCAGGCGAAAAACTGTTTTTT
d_call: -; clone_size: -; v_call: TRBV5-1; j_call: TRBJ2-7; cdr3_aa: CASSSSRQAPYEQYF; cdr3_nt: TGCGCCAGCAGCTCGTCGCGACAGGCTCCCTACGAGCAGTACTTC
d_call: -; clone_size: -; v_call: TRBV7-2; j_call: TRBJ1-3; cdr3_aa: CASAQEGNSGNTIYF; cdr3_nt: TGTGCCAGCGCCCAGGAGGGGAACTCTGGAAACACCATATATTTT
d_call: -; clone_size: -; v_call: TRBV7-9; j_call: TRBJ1-2; cdr3_aa: CASTKEGGANYGYTF; cdr3_nt: TGTGCCAGCACCAAAGAAGGGGGAGCTAACTATGGCTACACCTTC
d_call: -; clone_size: -; v_call: TRBV7-3; j_call: TRBJ2-1; cdr3_aa: CASSNGDEQFF; cdr3_nt: TGTGCCAGCAGCAATGGCGATGAGCAGTTCTTC
d_call: -; clone_size: -; v_call: TRBV4-1; j_call: TRBJ1-2; cdr3_aa: CASSRSASANYGYTF; cdr3_nt: TGCGCCAGCAGCCGTTCGGCCTCAGCTAACTATGGCTACACCTTC
d_call: -; clone_size: many; v_call: TRBV7-9; j_call: TRBJ1-4; cdr3_aa: CASSLWQGFDEKLFF; cdr3_nt: TGTGCCAGCAGCTTATGGCAGGGGTTTGATGAAAAACTGTTTTTT
d_call: -; clone_size: -; v_call: TRBV7-2; j_call: TRBJ2-5; cdr3_aa: CASSLMQGGLETQYF; cdr3_nt: TGTGCCAGCAGCTTAATGCAGGGGGGGCTAGAGACCCAGTACTTC
d_call: -; clone_size: -; v_call: TRBV30; j_call: TRBJ2-1; cdr3_aa: CAWDFYNEQFF; cdr3_nt: TGTGCCTGGGACTTTTACAATGAGCAGTTCTTC
d_call: -; clone_size: -; v_call: TRBV27; j_call: TRBJ2-3; cdr3_aa: CASSLLRAGAHGTQYF; cdr3_nt: TGTGCCAGCAGTTTACTTCGTGCGGGGGCTCATGGTACGCAGTATTTT
d_call: -; clone_size: -; v_call: TRBV18; j_call: TRBJ2-1; cdr3_aa: CASSPSPGSYNEQFF; cdr3_nt: TGTGCCAGCTCCCCGAGCCCTGGGTCCTACAATGAGCAGTTCTTC
d_call: -; clone_size: once; v_call: TRBV10-1; j_call: TRBJ2-7; cdr3_aa: CASSESQEEGLNYEQYF; cdr3_nt: TGCGCCAGCAGTGAGTCACAGGAAGAGGGATTAAACTACGAGCAGTACTTC
d_call: -; clone_size: -; v_call: TRBV18; j_call: TRBJ1-5; cdr3_aa: CASSPGFGQPQHF; cdr3_nt: TGTGCCAGCTCACCGGGTTTTGGACAGCCCCAGCATTTT
d_call: -; clone_size: -; v_call: TRBV4-2; j_call: TRBJ2-7; cdr3_aa: CASSQGVGGIYEQYF; cdr3_nt: TGTGCCAGCAGCCAAGGGGTCGGGGGTATCTACGAGCAGTACTTC
d_call: -; clone_size: -; v_call: TRBV10-1; j_call: TRBJ1-1; cdr3_aa: CASSENTYTEAFF; cdr3_nt: TGCGCCAGCAGTGAGAATACCTACACTGAAGCTTTCTTT
d_call: TRBD2; clone_size: -; v_call: TRBV9; j_call: TRBJ2-6; cdr3_aa: CASSVAGLAGYSGANVLTF; cdr3_nt: TGTGCCAGCAGCGTAGCCGGACTAGCGGGCTACTCTGGGGCCAACGTCCTGACTTTC
d_call: TRBD1; clone_size: -; v_call: TRBV5-1; j_call: TRBJ2-7; cdr3_aa: CASSPRGQARASEQYF; cdr3_nt: TGCGCCAGCAGCCCACGAGGACAGGCCCGGGCGAGCGAGCAGTACTTC
d_call: TRBD2; clone_size: once; v_call: TRBV2; j_call: TRBJ2-5; cdr3_aa: CASSAGGQETQYF; cdr3_nt: TGTGCCAGCTCAGCGGGAGGACAAGAGACCCAGTACTTC
d_call: TRBD1; clone_size: -; v_call: TRBV7-9; j_call: TRBJ2-7; cdr3_aa: CASSLHGQGASYEQYF; cdr3_nt: TGTGCCAGCAGCTTACACGGGCAGGGGGCTTCGTACGAGCAGTACTTC
d_call: -; clone_size: -; v_call: TRBV20-1; j_call: TRBJ2-5; cdr3_aa: CSAGPGETQYF; cdr3_nt: TGCAGTGCAGGGCCGGGGGAGACCCAGTACTTC
d_call: -; clone_size: -; v_call: TRBV11-3; j_call: TRBJ2-3; cdr3_aa: CASSSRTASTDTQYF; cdr3_nt: TGTGCCAGCAGCTCACGGACCGCTAGCACAGATACGCAGTATTTT
d_call: TRBD2; clone_size: -; v_call: TRBV6-1; j_call: TRBJ2-7; cdr3_aa: CASSPFSGSSYEQYF; cdr3_nt: TGTGCCAGCAGTCCCTTTAGCGGGAGCTCCTACGAGCAGTACTTC
d_call: -; clone_size: few; v_call: TRBV4-1; j_call: TRBJ2-3; cdr3_aa: CASSQGTGRLNADTQYF; cdr3_nt: TGCGCCAGCAGCCAAGGGACGGGACGGCTAAACGCAGATACGCAGTATTTT
d_call: -; clone_size: -; v_call: TRBV4-2; j_call: TRBJ1-3; cdr3_aa: CASSQEARKPGNTIYF; cdr3_nt: TGTGCCAGCAGCCAAGAAGCACGTAAACCTGGAAACACCATATATTTT
d_call: TRBD1; clone_size: -; v_call: TRBV7-9; j_call: TRBJ2-3; cdr3_aa: CASSRRQGSTDTQYF; cdr3_nt: TGTGCCAGCAGTCGTCGACAGGGAAGCACAGATACGCAGTATTTT
d_call: TRBD2; clone_size: -; v_call: TRBV2; j_call: TRBJ2-1; cdr3_aa: CASGGLAGGGEQFF; cdr3_nt: TGTGCCAGCGGCGGACTAGCGGGAGGCGGTGAGCAGTTCTTC
d_call: TRBD1; clone_size: -; v_call: TRBV18; j_call: TRBJ1-1; cdr3_aa: CASSPGGAWNTEAFF; cdr3_nt: TGTGCCAGCTCGCCAGGGGGGGCTTGGAACACTGAAGCTTTCTTT
d_call: TRBD1; clone_size: -; v_call: TRBV15; j_call: TRBJ2-6; cdr3_aa: CATSSSGTAYSGANVLTF; cdr3_nt: TGTGCCACCAGCAGTTCCGGGACAGCGTACTCTGGGGCCAACGTCCTGACTTTC
d_call: -; clone_size: few; v_call: TRBV7-2; j_call: TRBJ2-3; cdr3_aa: CASSSPGRGDTQYF; cdr3_nt: TGTGCCAGCAGCTCCCCAGGGCGGGGAGATACGCAGTATTTT
d_call: -; clone_size: -; v_call: TRBV27; j_call: TRBJ2-7; cdr3_aa: CASSLYVGEGEQYF; cdr3_nt: TGTGCCAGCAGTTTATATGTCGGAGAGGGCGAGCAGTACTTC
d_call: TRBD2; clone_size: -; v_call: TRBV28; j_call: TRBJ2-7; cdr3_aa: CASSGSFGRTYEQYF; cdr3_nt: TGTGCCAGCAGTGGGTCTTTCGGGAGGACCTACGAGCAGTACTTC
d_call: TRBD2; clone_size: -; v_call: TRBV19; j_call: TRBJ2-3; cdr3_aa: CASSLGLAGSTDTQYF; cdr3_nt: TGTGCCAGTAGTCTTGGACTAGCGGGGAGCACAGATACGCAGTATTTT
d_call: TRBD2; clone_size: -; v_call: TRBV19; j_call: TRBJ2-3; cdr3_aa: CASTRTSGIGDTQYF; cdr3_nt: TGTGCCAGTACGAGGACTAGCGGGATCGGCGATACGCAGTATTTT
d_call: -; clone_size: few; v_call: TRBV13; j_call: TRBJ1-2; cdr3_aa: CASSLAGTNYGYTF; cdr3_nt: TGTGCCAGCAGCTTGGCGGGGACTAACTATGGCTACACCTTC
d_call: TRBD2; clone_size: -; v_call: TRBV18; j_call: TRBJ2-2; cdr3_aa: CASSHGLAGGFTGELFF; cdr3_nt: TGTGCCAGCTCCCACGGACTAGCGGGAGGTTTTACCGGGGAGCTGTTTTTT
d_call: TRBD2; clone_size: -; v_call: TRBV7-6; j_call: TRBJ2-7; cdr3_aa: CASSASGTVGMEQYF; cdr3_nt: TGTGCCAGCAGCGCTAGCGGGACCGTCGGGATGGAGCAGTACTTC
d_call: -; clone_size: -; v_call: TRBV10-3; j_call: TRBJ2-5; cdr3_aa: CAIGLGGSSSETQYF; cdr3_nt: TGTGCCATCGGACTAGGGGGGTCCTCGAGTGAGACCCAGTACTTC
d_call: -; clone_size: -; v_call: TRBV28; j_call: TRBJ1-1; cdr3_aa: CASSLIGLLTGNTEAFF; cdr3_nt: TGTGCCAGCAGTTTAATTGGACTCCTGACAGGGAACACTGAAGCTTTCTTT
d_call: -; clone_size: -; v_call: TRBV11-2; j_call: TRBJ1-1; cdr3_aa: CASSLSILFTEAFF; cdr3_nt: TGTGCCAGCAGCTTATCGATATTATTCACTGAAGCTTTCTTT
d_call: TRBD1; clone_size: -; v_call: TRBV2; j_call: TRBJ1-4; cdr3_aa: CASSSRQGREKLFF; cdr3_nt: TGTGCCAGCAGTTCTAGACAGGGGAGGGAAAAACTGTTTTTT
d_call: TRBD2; clone_size: many; v_call: TRBV7-3; j_call: TRBJ2-3; cdr3_aa: CASSPGGRIVGDTQYF; cdr3_nt: TGTGCCAGCAGCCCGGGGGGGAGGATAGTGGGAGATACGCAGTATTTT
d_call: TRBD2; clone_size: -; v_call: TRBV4-2; j_call: TRBJ2-3; cdr3_aa: CASSQEVVSGSWYTQYF; cdr3_nt: TGTGCCAGCAGCCAAGAAGTGGTTAGCGGGAGTTGGTATACGCAGTATTTT
d_call: -; clone_size: -; v_call: TRBV5-1; j_call: TRBJ2-1; cdr3_aa: CASRPTGNDNEQFF; cdr3_nt: TGCGCCAGCAGACCAACAGGGAACGACAATGAGCAGTTCTTC